This entry concerns a single TCR beta chain. What it binds is not known. These data are taken from a study of OX40 agonist ivuxolimab in advanced cancers. About the research overall: Two cutaneous melanoma patients and one hepatocellular carcinoma patient, three in all, had partial responses.

Study results and caveats: The CD4+ and CD8+ T cells in the blood had expanded clonally by week 6 at 0.1 to 3.0 mg/kg.

This table comes from immunoSEQ multiplex PCR, and its TCRdb copy is limited to in-frame clones, with some not included. The sample carries roughly 8,400 clones, around 70% recorded once. Germline values: CDR1 MNHEY, CDR2 SMNVEV (reference sequence). Trimming left V 1 base short and J 2 bases short, with 11 bases between. The CDR3 has 16 residues. This sequence was found in an adult with an advanced solid tumor such as melanoma, head and neck, liver or kidney cancer. The V call is TRBV27, the J call TRBJ2-2; D is perhaps TRBD2 (5 bases). Material: CD4+ or CD8+ T cells sorted from blood, obtained in a trial of the OX40 agonist ivuxolimab. CDR3 in DNA: TGTGCCAGCAGTTTATTTGAGCGGCCCAACACCGGGGAGCTGTTTTTT. Its protein product is CASSLFERPNTGELFF.